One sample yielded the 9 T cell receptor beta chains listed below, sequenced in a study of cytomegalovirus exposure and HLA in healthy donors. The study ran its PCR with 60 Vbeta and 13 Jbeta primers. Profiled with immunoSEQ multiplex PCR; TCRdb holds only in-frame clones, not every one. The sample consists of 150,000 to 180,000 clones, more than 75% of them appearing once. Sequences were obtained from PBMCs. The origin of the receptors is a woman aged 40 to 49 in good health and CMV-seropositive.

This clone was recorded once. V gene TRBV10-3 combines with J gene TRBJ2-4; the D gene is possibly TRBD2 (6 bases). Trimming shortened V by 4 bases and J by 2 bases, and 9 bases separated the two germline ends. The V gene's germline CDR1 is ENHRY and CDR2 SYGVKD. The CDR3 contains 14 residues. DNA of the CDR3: TGTGCCATCAGTGCTAGCGCGTCCAAAAACATTCAGTACTTC. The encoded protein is CAISASASKNIQYF.

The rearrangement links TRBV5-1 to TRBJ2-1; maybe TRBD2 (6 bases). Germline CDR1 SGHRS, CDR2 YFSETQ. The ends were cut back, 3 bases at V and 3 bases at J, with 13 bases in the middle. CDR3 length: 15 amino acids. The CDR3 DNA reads TGCGCCAGCAGCTCGGACGGGGGAGACTACAATGAGCAGTTCTTC. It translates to CASSSDGGDYNEQFF.

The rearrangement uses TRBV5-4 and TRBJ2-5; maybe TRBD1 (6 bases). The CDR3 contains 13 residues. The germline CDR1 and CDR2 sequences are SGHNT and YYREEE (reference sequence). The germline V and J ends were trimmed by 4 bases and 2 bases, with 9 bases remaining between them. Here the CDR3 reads CASSDGQQETQYF. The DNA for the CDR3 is TGTGCCAGCAGCGACGGACAGCAAGAGACCCAGTACTTC.

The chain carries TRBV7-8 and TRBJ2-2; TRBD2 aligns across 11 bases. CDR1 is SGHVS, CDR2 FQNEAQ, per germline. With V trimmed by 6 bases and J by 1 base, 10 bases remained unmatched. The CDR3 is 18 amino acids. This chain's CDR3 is CASSQPGLAEGNTGELFF. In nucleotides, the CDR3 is TGTGCCAGCAGTCAACCGGGACTAGCGGAGGGGAACACCGGGGAGCTGTTTTTT.

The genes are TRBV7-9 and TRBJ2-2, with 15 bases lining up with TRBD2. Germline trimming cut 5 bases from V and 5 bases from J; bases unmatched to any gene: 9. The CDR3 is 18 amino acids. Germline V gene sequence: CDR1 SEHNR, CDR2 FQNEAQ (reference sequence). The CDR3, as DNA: TGTGCCAGCAGCCCCTATGGACTAGCGGGAGGGCTGACCGGGGAGCTGTTTTTT. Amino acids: CASSPYGLAGGLTGELFF.

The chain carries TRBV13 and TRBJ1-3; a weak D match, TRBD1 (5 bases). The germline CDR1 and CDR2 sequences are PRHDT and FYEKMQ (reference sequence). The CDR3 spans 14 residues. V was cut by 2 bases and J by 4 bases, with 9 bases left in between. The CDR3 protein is CASSLTAGGNTIYF. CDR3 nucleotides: TGTGCCAGCAGCTTAACGGCAGGGGGAAACACCATATATTTT. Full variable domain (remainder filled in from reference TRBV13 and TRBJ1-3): AAGVIQSPRHLIKEKRETATLKCYPIPRHDTVYWYQQGPGQDPQFLISFYEKMQSDKGSIPDRFSAQQFSDYHSELNMSSLELGDSALYFCASSLTAGGNTIYFGEGSWLTVV.

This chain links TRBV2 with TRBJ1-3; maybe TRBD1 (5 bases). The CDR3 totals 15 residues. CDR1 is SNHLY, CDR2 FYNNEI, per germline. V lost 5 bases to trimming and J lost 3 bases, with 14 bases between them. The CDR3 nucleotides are TGTGCCAGCAGTATTGCAGGGCGGGATGGAAACACCATATATTTT. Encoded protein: CASSIAGRDGNTIYF. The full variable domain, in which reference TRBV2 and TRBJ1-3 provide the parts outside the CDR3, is EPEVTQTPSHQVTQMGQEVILRCVPISNHLYFYWYRQILGQKVEFLVSFYNNEISEKSEIFDDQFSVERPDGSNFTLKIRSTKLEDSAMYFCASSIAGRDGNTIYFGEGSWLTVV.

The DNA of the CDR3 is TGCGCCAGCAGCGTGTCAGGGGGCATGAACATTCAGTACTTC. It yields the protein CASSVSGGMNIQYF. The rearrangement links TRBV5-1 to TRBJ2-4; 8 bases are a match to TRBD1. CDR1 is SGHRS and CDR2 is YFSETQ in the germline V gene. The V segment lost 4 bases and the J segment 7 bases; nucleotides outside the gene matches: 7. The CDR3 runs to 14 residues.

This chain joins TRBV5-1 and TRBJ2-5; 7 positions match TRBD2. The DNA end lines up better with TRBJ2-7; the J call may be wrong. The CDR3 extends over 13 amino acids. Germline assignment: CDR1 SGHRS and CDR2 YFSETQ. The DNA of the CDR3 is TGCGCCAGCAGCTTCCGGGAGGCGTACGAGCAGTACTTC. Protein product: CASSFREAYEQYF.